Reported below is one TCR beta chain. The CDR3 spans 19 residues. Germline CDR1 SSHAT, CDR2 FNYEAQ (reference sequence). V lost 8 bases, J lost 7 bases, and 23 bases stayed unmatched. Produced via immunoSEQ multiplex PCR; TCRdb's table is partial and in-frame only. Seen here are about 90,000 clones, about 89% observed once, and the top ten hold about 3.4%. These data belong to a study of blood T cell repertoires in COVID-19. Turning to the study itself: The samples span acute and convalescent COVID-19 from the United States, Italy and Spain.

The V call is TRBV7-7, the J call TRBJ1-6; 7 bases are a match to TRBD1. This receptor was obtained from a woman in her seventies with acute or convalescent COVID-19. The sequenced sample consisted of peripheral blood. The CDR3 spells CASGGRQGKASGLNSPLHF. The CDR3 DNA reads TGTGCCAGCGGAGGTCGACAGGGAAAAGCTTCAGGACTAAATTCACCCCTCCACTTT.